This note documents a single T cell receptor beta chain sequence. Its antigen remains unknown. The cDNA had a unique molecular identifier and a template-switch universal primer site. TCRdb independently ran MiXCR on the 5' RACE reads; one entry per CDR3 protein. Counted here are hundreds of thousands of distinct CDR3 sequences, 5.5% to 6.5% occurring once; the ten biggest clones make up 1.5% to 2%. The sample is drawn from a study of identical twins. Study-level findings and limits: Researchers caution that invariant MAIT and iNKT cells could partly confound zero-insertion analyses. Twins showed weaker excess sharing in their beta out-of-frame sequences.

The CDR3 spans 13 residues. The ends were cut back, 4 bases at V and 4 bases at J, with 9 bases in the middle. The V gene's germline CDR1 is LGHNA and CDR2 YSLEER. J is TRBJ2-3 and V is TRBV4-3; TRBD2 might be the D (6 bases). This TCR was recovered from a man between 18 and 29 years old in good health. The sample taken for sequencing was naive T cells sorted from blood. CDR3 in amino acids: CASSRGTSDTQYF. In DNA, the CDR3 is TGCGCCAGCAGCCGAGGGACTTCAGATACGCAGTATTTT.